One and the same sample provided the 25 T cell receptor beta chains below, sequenced in a study of beta chain features in type 1 diabetes. The sequenced template was cDNA made from the entire isolated RNA. Sequencing used immunoSEQ multiplex PCR; TCRdb keeps in-frame clones, though not all of them. The sample holds about 740,000 clones, 10% to 15% seen once. Findings and limits, study-wide: Moderately but significantly shorter TCRB CDR3s were found in Type 1 diabetes patients in all four CD4+ subsets.

For these receptors, no antigen is known. Sample: naive CD4+ T cells from blood. The receptors were sampled from a man aged 18 to 30 with type 1 diabetes.

This sequence joins TRBV5-6 and TRBJ1-5; D is perhaps TRBD1 (5 bases). CDR1 and CDR2 (germline): SGHDT, YYEEEE. The CDR3 loop spans 16 amino acids. V gave up 0 bases and J gave up 3 bases, with 13 bases separating them. The CDR3, as DNA: TGTGCCAGCAGCTTGGCGCAGGGCGGAAACAATCAGCCCCAGCATTTT. It is translated as CASSLAQGGNNQPQHF.

The J gene is TRBJ2-1, the V gene TRBV21-1; the table names TRBD2, a call not compared with the DNA. TRBV21-1 is tagged as a pseudogene. The CDR3 runs 20 residues. In nucleotides, the CDR3 is TGTGCCAGCAGCACCAAGGATAGAGGACTAGCGGGGGGGCCAGAGAATGAGCAGTTCTTC. It specifies CASSTKDRGLAGGPENEQFF.

This clone was observed a handful of times. This sample includes further DNA sequences coding for the same CDR3. J is TRBJ1-2 and V is TRBV20-1; D is unclear. The germline gives CDR1 DFQATT, CDR2 SNEGSKA (reference sequence). V lost 3 bases and J 2 bases, leaving 4 bases between the germline ends. CDR3 length: 11 residues. The CDR3 DNA is TGCAGTGCTAGTGGGAACTATGGCTACACCTTC. This sequence encodes CSASGNYGYTF.

The chain couples TRBV9 to TRBJ2-2; D might be TRBD1 (6 bases). Trimming took 0 bases from V and 4 from J, leaving 16 bases between them. The germline CDR1 and CDR2 sequences are SGDLS and YYNGEE. The CDR3 consists of 17 residues. CDR3 sequence: CASSVAGWGRGTGELFF. The CDR3 nucleotides read TGTGCCAGCAGCGTAGCTGGTTGGGGCAGGGGCACCGGGGAGCTGTTTTTT.

The chain links TRBV30 to TRBJ1-2, with 8 bases matching TRBD1. Germline trimming cut 2 bases from V and 10 bases from J; bases unmatched to any gene: 6. The CDR3 is made up of 12 amino acids. Germline CDR1 and CDR2: GTSNPN and SVGIG (reference sequence). CDR3 protein: CAWSLDRVDYTF. CDR3 DNA: TGTGCCTGGAGTCTGGACAGGGTCGACTACACCTTC.

The V call is TRBV16, the J call TRBJ1-4; D is ambiguous. CDR3 length: 13 residues. Germline assignment: CDR1 KGHSY and CDR2 FQNENV. Trimming pared 1 base from V and 5 bases from J, leaving 5 bases between. The CDR3 sequence: CASSQFENEKLFF. The CDR3 region has the DNA TGTGCCAGCAGCCAATTTGAAAATGAAAAACTGTTTTTT.

On this clone: This specimen includes other DNA sequences encoding the same CDR3. The rearrangement joins TRBV19 to TRBJ1-1; D unclear. Looked up from germline, CDR1 is LNHDA and CDR2 is SQIVND (reference sequence). The V gene lost 7 bases and the J gene lost 0 bases, with 3 bases spanning the gap. The CDR3 has 11 residues. CDR3 amino acids: CASTLNTEAFF. The CDR3 nucleotides read TGTGCCAGTACCCTGAACACTGAAGCTTTCTTT.

The chain employs TRBV11-2 and TRBJ1-1; a possible D gene is TRBD1 (5 bases). The CDR3 is 16 residues long. Trimming pared 4 bases from V and 1 base from J, leaving 16 bases between. CDR1 SGHAT and CDR2 FQNNGV come from the germline V gene. The CDR3 nucleotides read TGTGCCAGCAGCTCGAGCGGGACGGTGGGGAACACTGAAGCTTTCTTT. This translates into CASSSSGTVGNTEAFF.

A few counts support this clone. This chain uses TRBV7-9 with TRBJ1-5; 7 nucleotides align to TRBD1. This CDR3 has 15 amino acids. The V gene end was trimmed by 5 bases and the J gene end by 3 bases; junction bases not matched to a gene: 7. Germline V CDR1 and CDR2: SEHNR, FQNEAQ (reference sequence). CDR3 amino acids: CASSAQGGSNQPQHF. CDR3 DNA sequence: TGTGCCAGCAGCGCGCAGGGGGGTTCCAATCAGCCCCAGCATTTT.

The CDR3 bases are TGTGCCAGCACCCATTATCGACCACAGGGGTTAAAACTGTTTTTT. Translated: CASTHYRPQGLKLFF. This chain uses TRBV6-5 with TRBJ1-4, with TRBD1 identical over 7 bases. This CDR3 is 15 amino acids long. J was trimmed by 10 bases and V by 7 bases; bases with no gene match: 15. CDR1 MNHEY and CDR2 SVGAGI come from the germline V gene.

This sequence joins TRBV6-6 and TRBJ2-7; a possible D gene is TRBD1 (5 bases). The CDR3 spans 13 residues. Trimming shortened V by 3 bases and J by 7 bases, and 13 bases separated the two germline ends. Germline V gives CDR1 MNHNY, CDR2 SVGAGI (reference sequence). CDR3 bases: TGTGCCAGCAGTTATCTCGAAGCAGGGGAGCAGTACTTC. Translated, it gives CASSYLEAGEQYF.

The CDR3 DNA sequence: TGCGCCAGCAGCTCCCGGGCCCAAGGCGGGGATGAGCAGTTCTTC. Its protein is CASSSRAQGGDEQFF. The J gene is TRBJ2-1, the V gene TRBV5-1; D might be TRBD2 (6 bases). V lost 3 bases and J 8 bases, leaving 18 bases between the germline ends. The germline CDR1 and CDR2 sequences are SGHRS and YFSETQ. The CDR3 length is 15 residues.

The chain joins TRBV28 to TRBJ1-6; TRBD1 matches at 7 bases. The CDR3 is 14 amino acids. V shed 4 bases, J shed 7 bases, and the junction held 4 bases outside the gene matches. Germline loops: CDR1 MDHEN, CDR2 SYDVKM. CDR3 in amino acids: CASSSGTANSPLHF. The CDR3 nucleotides read TGTGCCAGCAGTTCCGGGACAGCAAATTCACCCCTCCACTTT.

This clone was recorded a few times. The chain uses TRBV7-6 and TRBJ2-7; 11 bases map to TRBD1. J was trimmed by 3 bases and V by 3 bases; bases with no gene match: 4. Germline lookup yields CDR1 SGHVS and CDR2 FNYEAQ. This CDR3 spans 15 amino acids. CDR3 sequence (DNA): TGTGCCAGCAGCTTTGGAGGGACAGGGGGCTACGAGCAGTACTTC. It yields the protein CASSFGGTGGYEQYF.

Concerning this clone itself: In the same sample, other DNA sequences code for this CDR3. This rearrangement joins TRBV18 to TRBJ1-1, with no clear D. The CDR3 totals 12 residues. Trimming took 3 bases from V and 2 from J, leaving 4 bases between them. Germline V gene sequence: CDR1 KGHSH, CDR2 LQKENI. The CDR3 spells CASSPTNTEAFF. For the CDR3, the DNA is TGTGCCAGCTCACCTACTAACACTGAAGCTTTCTTT.

In this sample, this clone turned up a few times. The rearrangement uses TRBV4-1 and TRBJ1-3, with D possibly TRBD1 on 6 matching bases. The CDR3 is 17 residues long. Looked up from germline, CDR1 is MGHRA and CDR2 is YSYEKL. The V end lost 1 base, the J end lost 1 base, and 14 bases lay between the germline ends. CDR3 amino acids: CASSQGRTTGSGNTIYF. The CDR3, as DNA: TGCGCCAGCAGCCAAGGCCGAACGACAGGATCTGGAAACACCATATATTTT.

With regard to this clone: The sample holds other DNA sequences that translate to the same CDR3. The chain employs TRBV7-9 and TRBJ2-1; no firm D call. Germline values: CDR1 SEHNR, CDR2 FQNEAQ (reference sequence). Trimming removed 1 base from V and 7 bases from J, with 11 bases in between. The CDR3 runs 14 residues. The CDR3 DNA reads as TGTGCCAGCAGCTTAGACTGGGTTGGGAATGAGCAGTTCTTC. Translation gives CASSLDWVGNEQFF.

There are a few counts of this clone. The V and J genes are TRBV7-9 and TRBJ2-1; D may be TRBD2 (5 bases). V gave up 7 bases and J gave up 2 bases, with 12 bases separating them. Germline CDR1 is SEHNR and CDR2 is FQNEAQ (reference sequence). This CDR3 contains 14 residues. The chain's CDR3 is CASTTRVAYNEQFF. CDR3 DNA sequence: TGTGCCAGCACCACTAGGGTAGCCTACAATGAGCAGTTCTTC.

The chain recombines TRBV18 with TRBJ2-3; TRBD2 aligns across 12 bases. The germline CDR1 and CDR2 sequences are KGHSH and LQKENI. The CDR3 is 14 amino acids. The ends lost 2 bases at V and 6 bases at J; junction bases unmatched: 0. The CDR3 sequence is CASSPGLAGDTQYF. The CDR3 DNA sequence: TGTGCCAGCTCACCAGGACTAGCGGGGGATACGCAGTATTTT.

This clone was counted between two and nine times. The gene calls are TRBV5-1 and TRBJ2-7; 7 bases are a match to TRBD2. This CDR3 is 14 amino acids long. Germline V gene sequence: CDR1 SGHRS, CDR2 YFSETQ. J gave up 5 bases and V 2 bases, and 7 bases lay outside the gene matches. Here the CDR3 reads CASSLITSVDEQYF. Written as DNA, the CDR3 is TGCGCCAGCAGCTTAATAACTAGCGTCGACGAGCAGTACTTC.

The V and J genes are TRBV28 and TRBJ2-3; 8 positions agree with TRBD2. Unmatched junction bases numbered 16, after V lost 5 bases and J lost 6 bases. CDR1 and CDR2 from the germline V gene are MDHEN and SYDVKM. CDR3 length: 17 residues. The CDR3 DNA follows: TGTGCCAGCAGTCCGATCGGCTCCCCGGGGGGGCCGGATACGCAGTATTTT. Residues: CASSPIGSPGGPDTQYF.

The chain uses TRBV19 and TRBJ1-6; D call uncertain. The CDR3 extends over 16 amino acids. From germline, CDR1 is LNHDA and CDR2 SQIVND (reference sequence). V was pared by 3 bases and J by 0 bases, with 9 bases between. The CDR3 sequence: CASSITESSYNSPLHF. Here the CDR3 DNA reads TGTGCCAGTAGTATCACAGAGAGCTCCTATAATTCACCCCTCCACTTT.

CDR3 amino acids: CSVQTQGDTEAFF. The CDR3 DNA sequence: TGCAGCGTACAGACCCAGGGGGACACTGAAGCTTTCTTT. The chain carries TRBV29-1 and TRBJ1-1; 7 nucleotides align to TRBD1. This CDR3 is 13 amino acids long. V lost 6 bases and J lost 3; bases outside the gene matches: 7. The germline V gene has CDR1 SQVTM and CDR2 ANQGSEA.

The chain couples TRBV5-6 to TRBJ2-1; 9 bases agree with TRBD1. This CDR3 has 15 residues. V gave up 4 bases and J gave up 2 bases; unmatched junction bases: 4. Germline V CDR1 and CDR2: SGHDT, YYEEEE. This CDR3 is CASSLRDRAYNEQFF. CDR3 DNA sequence: TGTGCCAGCAGCCTCCGGGACAGGGCCTACAATGAGCAGTTCTTC.

The rearrangement links TRBV2 to TRBJ2-7; possible D gene TRBD2, 5 bases. The CDR3 runs to 14 residues. V lost 1 base and J 6 bases, leaving 13 bases between the germline ends. The germline V gene encodes CDR1 SNHLY and CDR2 FYNNEI. The CDR3 reads CASSEVHGVGEQYF. The DNA for the CDR3 is TGTGCCAGCAGTGAAGTGCACGGGGTGGGCGAGCAGTACTTC.